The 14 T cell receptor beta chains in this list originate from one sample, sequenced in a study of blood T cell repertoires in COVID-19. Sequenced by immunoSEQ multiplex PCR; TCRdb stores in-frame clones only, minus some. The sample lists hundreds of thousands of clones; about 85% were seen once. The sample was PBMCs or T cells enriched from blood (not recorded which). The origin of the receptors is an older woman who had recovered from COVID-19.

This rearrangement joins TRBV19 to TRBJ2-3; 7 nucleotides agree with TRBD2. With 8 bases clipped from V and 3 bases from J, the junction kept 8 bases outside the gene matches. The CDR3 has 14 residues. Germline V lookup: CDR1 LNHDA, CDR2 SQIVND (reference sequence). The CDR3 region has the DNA TGTGCCAGTGAAGGACTAGATTCAACAGATACGCAGTATTTT. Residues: CASEGLDSTDTQYF.

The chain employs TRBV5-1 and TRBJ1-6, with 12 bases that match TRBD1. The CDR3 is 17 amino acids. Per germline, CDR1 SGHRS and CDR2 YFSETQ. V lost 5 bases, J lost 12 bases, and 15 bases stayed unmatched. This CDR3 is CASRANTGTGGDQPLHF. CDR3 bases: TGCGCCAGCAGGGCTAATACCGGGACAGGGGGCGATCAACCCCTCCACTTT.

CDR3 region: CASSPRQGNQPQHF. CDR3 nucleotide sequence: TGTGCCAGCAGCCCGAGGCAGGGTAATCAGCCCCAGCATTTT. The chain carries TRBV7-8 and TRBJ1-5; TRBD1 is a possible D gene (5 bases). The CDR3 extends over 14 amino acids. V was trimmed by 5 bases and J by 4 bases, leaving 12 bases between them. The germline V gene encodes CDR1 SGHVS and CDR2 FQNEAQ.

The CDR3 DNA is TGTGCCAGCAGTGGCCAGGGGATGCGCTATGGCTACACCTTC. This sequence encodes CASSGQGMRYGYTF. The V call is TRBV2, the J call TRBJ1-2; D may be TRBD1 (6 bases). Germline V gene data show CDR1 as SNHLY and CDR2 as FYNNEI. The V gene lost 4 bases and the J gene lost 4 bases, with 13 bases spanning the gap. CDR3 size: 14 residues. Full variable domain (missing parts from reference TRBV2 and TRBJ1-2): EPEVTQTPSHQVTQMGQEVILRCVPISNHLYFYWYRQILGQKVEFLVSFYNNEISEKSEIFDDQFSVERPDGSNFTLKIRSTKLEDSAMYFCASSGQGMRYGYTFGSGTRLTVV.

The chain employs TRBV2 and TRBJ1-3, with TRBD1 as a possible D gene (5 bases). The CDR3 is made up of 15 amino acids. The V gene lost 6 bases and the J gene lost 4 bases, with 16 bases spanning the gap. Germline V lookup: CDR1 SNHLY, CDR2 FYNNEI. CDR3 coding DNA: TGTGCCAGCAGCGTACAGGACGCCTCCGGAAACACCATATATTTT. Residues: CASSVQDASGNTIYF.

The CDR3 DNA follows: TGTGCCAGCAGTTATTCCCAGGGGGCTGCCGGGGAGCTGTTTTTT. It specifies CASSYSQGAAGELFF. The rearrangement links TRBV6-5 to TRBJ2-2, with 8 positions matching TRBD1. Germline CDR1 MNHEY, CDR2 SVGAGI. Germline trimming cut 3 bases from V and 6 bases from J; bases unmatched to any gene: 6. CDR3 length equals 15 residues.

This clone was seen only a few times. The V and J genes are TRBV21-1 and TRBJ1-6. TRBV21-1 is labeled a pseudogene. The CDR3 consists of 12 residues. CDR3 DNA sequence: TGTGCCAGCAGTCTCCTTAATTCACCCCTCCACTTT. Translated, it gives CASSLLNSPLHF.

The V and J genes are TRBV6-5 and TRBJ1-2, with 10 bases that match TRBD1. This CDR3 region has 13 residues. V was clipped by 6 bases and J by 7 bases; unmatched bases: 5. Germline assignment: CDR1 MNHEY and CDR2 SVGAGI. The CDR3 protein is CASSSGTGVGYTF. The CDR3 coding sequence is TGTGCCAGCAGCTCCGGGACAGGGGTTGGCTACACCTTC.

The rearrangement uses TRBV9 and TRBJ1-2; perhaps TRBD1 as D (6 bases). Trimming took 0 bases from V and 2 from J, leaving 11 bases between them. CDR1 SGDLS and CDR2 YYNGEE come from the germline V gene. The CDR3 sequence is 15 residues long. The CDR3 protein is CASSVVGQGNYGYTF. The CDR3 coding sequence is TGTGCCAGCAGCGTAGTAGGGCAGGGGAACTATGGCTACACCTTC.

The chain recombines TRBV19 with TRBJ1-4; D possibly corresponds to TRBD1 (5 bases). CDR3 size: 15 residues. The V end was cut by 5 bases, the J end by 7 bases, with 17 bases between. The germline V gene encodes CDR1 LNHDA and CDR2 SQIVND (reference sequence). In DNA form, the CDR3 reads TGTGCCAGTAGTCTCAGGGAAAGGATGTTTGAAAAACTGTTTTTT. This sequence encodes CASSLRERMFEKLFF.

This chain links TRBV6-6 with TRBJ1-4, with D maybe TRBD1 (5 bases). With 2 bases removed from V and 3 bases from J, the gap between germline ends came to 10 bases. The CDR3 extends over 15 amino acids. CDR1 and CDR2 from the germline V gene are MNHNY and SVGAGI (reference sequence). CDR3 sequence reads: CASSYGGGANEKLFF. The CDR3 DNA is TGTGCCAGCAGTTACGGCGGGGGAGCTAATGAAAAACTGTTTTTT.

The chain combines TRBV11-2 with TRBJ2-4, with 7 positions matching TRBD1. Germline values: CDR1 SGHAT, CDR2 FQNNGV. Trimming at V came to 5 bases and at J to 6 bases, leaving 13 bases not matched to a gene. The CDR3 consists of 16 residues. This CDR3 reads CASSQYTGDTSNIQYF. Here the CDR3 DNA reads TGTGCCAGCAGCCAATATACAGGGGATACCTCAAACATTCAGTACTTC.

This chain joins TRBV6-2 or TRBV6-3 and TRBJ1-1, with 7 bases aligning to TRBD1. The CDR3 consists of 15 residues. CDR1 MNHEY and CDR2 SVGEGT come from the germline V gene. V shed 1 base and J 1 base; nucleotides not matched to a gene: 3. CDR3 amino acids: CASSYLGGANTEAFF. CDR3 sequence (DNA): TGTGCCAGCAGTTACTTAGGGGGCGCGAACACTGAAGCTTTCTTT.

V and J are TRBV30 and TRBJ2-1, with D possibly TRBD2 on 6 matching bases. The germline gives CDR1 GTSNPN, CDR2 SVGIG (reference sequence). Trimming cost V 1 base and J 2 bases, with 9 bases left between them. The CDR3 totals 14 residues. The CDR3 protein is CAWSGGTAYNEQFF. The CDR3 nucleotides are TGTGCCTGGAGTGGCGGGACGGCCTACAATGAGCAGTTCTTC. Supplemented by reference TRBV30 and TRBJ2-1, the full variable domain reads SQTIHQWPATLVQPVGSPLSLECTVEGTSNPNLYWYRQAAGRGLQLLFYSVGIGQISSEVPQNLSASRPQDRQFILSSKKLLLSDSGFYLCAWSGGTAYNEQFFGPGTRLTVL.